These 10 T cell receptor beta chains originate from one sample sequenced in a study of T-cell reconstitution after alpha-beta-depleted transplantation in children. The authors prepared the TCRbeta library with unique molecular identifiers. MiXCR was run by TCRdb on the PCR reads, yielding one entry per CDR3 protein. The data show approximately 630,000 distinct CDR3 sequences, around 13% seen once. The specimen comprised PBMCs, sampled before TCRalphabeta/CD19-depleted stem cell transplant. The receptor source for this set is a girl aged 2 to 9 with congenital amegakaryocytic thrombocytopenia, due to receive a stem cell transplant.

Comments on this clonotype: Germline is not matched at one junction end, which may reflect a read error. The chain links TRBV12-3 or TRBV12-4 to TRBJ2-7; no firm D call. The CDR3 has 14 residues. The CDR3 region has the DNA TGTGCCAGCAGTTTAGGGGTCAACTCCTACGAGCAGTCCTTC. This codes for CASSLGVNSYEQSF.

This clonotype occurred a few times. The chain couples TRBV7-9 to TRBJ2-2; D not certain. This CDR3 spans 11 amino acids. Germline values: CDR1 SEHNR, CDR2 FQNEAQ (reference sequence). Trimming pared 7 bases from V and 6 bases from J, leaving 6 bases between. The CDR3 DNA follows: TGTGCCAGCAAGCTCGCCGGGGAGCTGTTTTTT. It yields the protein CASKLAGELFF.

The chain couples TRBV12-5 to TRBJ2-2; D is possibly TRBD2 (6 bases). CDR1 is LGHNT and CDR2 is FRNRAP in the germline V gene. The CDR3 has 13 amino acids. The V gene lost 6 bases and the J gene lost 5 bases, with 10 bases spanning the gap. The CDR3 DNA reads as TGTGCTAGTGGGCGGGATTGGACCGGGGAGCTGTTTTTT. Amino acids: CASGRDWTGELFF. Looking up the rest from reference TRBV12-5 and TRBJ2-2 gives the full variable domain: DARVTQTPRHKVTEMGQEVTMRCQPILGHNTVFWYRQTMMQGLELLAYFRNRAPLDDSGMPKDRFSAEMPDATLATLKIQPSEPRDSAVYFCASGRDWTGELFFGEGSRLTVL.

This clonotype came up a few times. The rearrangement joins TRBV7-6 to TRBJ2-3, with TRBD2 matching 10 bases. J lost 1 base, V lost 1 base, and 8 bases had no gene match. The CDR3 has 18 amino acids. Germline V CDR1 and CDR2: SGHVS, FNYEAQ. CDR3 sequence (DNA): TGTGCCAGCAGCTTAGATCCTAGCGGGAGTGTGGGCACAGATACGCAGTATTTT. Translating it yields CASSLDPSGSVGTDTQYF.

Only a few counts were recorded for this clonotype. J is TRBJ2-2 and V is TRBV19; the D gene is possibly TRBD1 (5 bases). The CDR3 runs 11 residues. Trimming took off 9 bases at V and 5 bases at J, with 7 bases between the two ends. Germline CDR1 and CDR2: LNHDA and SQIVND (reference sequence). The CDR3 protein is CASRTTGELFF. The CDR3 DNA sequence: TGTGCCAGCCGGACAACCGGGGAGCTGTTTTTT.

This clonotype was seen repeatedly, ten times or more. This chain uses TRBV12-3 or TRBV12-4 with TRBJ1-3; D might be TRBD1 (5 bases). V dropped 5 bases and J dropped 0 bases, with 14 bases sitting between them. The CDR3 runs to 16 residues. In nucleotides, the CDR3 is TGTGCCAGCAGTCCTCGGCAGGGCCTCTCTGGAAACACCATATATTTT. Translated, it gives CASSPRQGLSGNTIYF.

This clonotype was seen only a few times. This chain uses TRBV28 with TRBJ1-1; D is ambiguous. In germline, CDR1 is MDHEN, CDR2 SYDVKM. This CDR3 is 17 amino acids long. V lost 6 bases to trimming and J lost 5 bases, with 25 bases between them. Here the CDR3 DNA reads TGTGCCAGCAGCTACAGTCGGGCCTCGAGGCGGCTTACTGAAGCTTTCTTT. Translation: CASSYSRASRRLTEAFF.

This clonotype has a count of ten or more. The gene calls are TRBV20-1 and TRBJ2-1; D is unclear. V was pared by 7 bases and J by 1 base, with 11 bases between. CDR3 length: 13 amino acids. Germline V lookup: CDR1 DFQATT, CDR2 SNEGSKA (reference sequence). The CDR3 bases are TGCAGTGGTTTCTACGAGTCCTACAATGAGCAGTTCTTC. Translation: CSGFYESYNEQFF.

This clonotype was detected only a few times. The rearrangement joins TRBV12-3 or TRBV12-4 to TRBJ2-7, with D tentatively TRBD2 (6 bases). Between the trimmed V and J ends, which lost 7 bases and 3 bases, there was a span of 16 bases. The CDR3 has 14 residues. CDR3 in amino acids: CASKTGLENYEQYF. The CDR3 DNA reads as TGTGCCAGCAAAACGGGACTTGAAAACTACGAGCAGTACTTC.

This clonotype was counted many times. This chain links TRBV20-1 with TRBJ1-2, with D unresolved. This CDR3 is 13 amino acids long. Germline V gene lookup returns CDR1 DFQATT and CDR2 SNEGSKA (reference sequence). V lost 4 bases and J lost 0, with 9 bases in between. CDR3 DNA: TGCAGTGCTACCCCCGGGACTAACTATGGCTACACCTTC. This sequence encodes CSATPGTNYGYTF.